This TCR beta chain appears in the sequencing data of a study of cytomegalovirus exposure and HLA in healthy donors (dated by TCRdb to 2015 to 2018). Regarding the study in general: According to an earlier analysis of 587 of the donors, 150 million to 200 million T cells yielded roughly 110 million unique TCR beta sequences and more than 250 Gb of sequence data. An early release that covered about 600 HLA-typed donors contained approximately 300 gigabases of sequencing data and about 84 million unique TCR sequences. The genetic ancestry cluster associated with self-reported Caucasian donors included 81% of the 300 to 400 genotyped donors. The study was designed to test whether signatures of past pathogen exposure could be identified by cataloging public T cell receptors. The T cell repertoires of 550 to 850 subjects were profiled by immunosequencing and related to cytomegalovirus serostatus. Besides the first cohort of 500 to 700 subjects, a separate validation cohort made up of 120 different subjects was used. The study combined high-throughput TCR immunosequencing, statistical association of individual TCRs with disease status, and machine learning to predict cytomegalovirus infection status. To study patterns of TCR occurrence, a later analysis re-analyzed previously published TCR beta repertoires from under 750 donors and added high-resolution HLA genotyping. Rather than drawing on any new phenotypic data, the later analysis identified candidate immune exposures from TCR beta sequences and the way those sequences occurred across donors. An earlier analysis of 587 of the donors used high-throughput TCR beta sequencing to judge whether each TCR beta V gene segment behaved as functional or pseudogenic. Donor age, sex, ethnicity and CMV serostatus were compiled alongside the repertoire data. A later genetic analysis took genome-wide SNP genotypes for about three fifths of the roughly 700 donors and used that subset as a discovery cohort. Every repertoire in the discovery cohort had been generated on one and the same sequencing platform. HLA typing included class I and class II loci at four-digit resolution. The number of typed donors differed by locus: 629-630 for A, B, C, DRB1 and DQB1; 500 to 550 for DQA1; some 610 for DPA1; and around 470 for DPB1. Roughly 5 DR-DQ haplotypes were handled as single units for association and clustering, since linkage in the cohort was strong. Among some 400 genotyped donors of the cohort, an average of approximately 240,000 unique TCR beta nucleotide sequences were sequenced per donor, roughly 18% of them non-productive. What the authors observed across the whole study: While some public TCRs were present in many individuals, most TCR sequences turned up only very rarely across donors. A later analysis associated 17,000 or so TCR beta sequences with specific HLA alleles at a false discovery rate of 0.05. According to a later analysis, TCR association rates differed among HLA loci, with DRB1 alleles showing the most associated TCRs and HLA-C alleles showing the fewest. A further reported finding was that TCR beta sequences accurately predicted the HLA-A and HLA-B alleles for most subjects in the first cohort. In a later analysis, HLA-associated TCR beta chains showed more clonal expansion and lower generation probabilities than non-associated chains that were equally common. Correlated functional status among segregating V segments might reflect linkage disequilibrium, but an unknown experimental factor could not be ruled out. An earlier analysis of approximately 590 of the donors showed that most TCR beta V segments appeared in productive rearrangements either about 87% or about 30% of the time, which broadly matched IMGT annotations. According to a later analysis, parvovirus B19, influenza, CMV and Epstein-Barr virus appeared linked to several top co-occurrence clusters. Compared with the approximately 600-donor mean, donors in an Asian-associated ancestry cluster had fewer N-insertions in productive TCRs, according to a later genetic analysis. The earlier analysis of some 560 of the donors excluded 15 to 20 rarely observed V segments, including chromosome 9 orphons, because counts were too low. Some IMGT-functional V segments, including TRBV6-2 and TRBV6-3, could not be told apart with the 87-base-pair reads, so those segments were excluded. When HLA alleles, especially DR and DQ, strongly co-occurred, TCR associations were difficult to assign to individual alleles. In this cohort, only TCR beta chains were sequenced, and detectable features were limited by the absence of alpha or paired-chain data. Three of the identified cytomegalovirus-associated TCR beta chains were confirmed in vitro to be specific for cytomegalovirus antigens. A cluster of highly shared sequence variants was judged likely to be a technical artifact of the sequencing pipeline. The study listed 164 TCR beta chains as associated with cytomegalovirus. It was suggested by the authors that the approach could potentially be generalized to other disease states and immunological phenotypes. CMV serostatus was the only immune exposure information available for the cohort. Cytomegalovirus status was reported to be diagnosed by the classifier with high specificity and sensitivity in both the original and validation cohorts. A later genetic analysis associated a missense DCLRE1C variant with V-gene and J-gene trimming of TCR beta chains, and an independent cohort replicated the association. Because HLA typing was missing for some donors at each locus, association tests included only the typed subset. In a later analysis, most CMV-associated TCR beta chains were found to appear HLA-restricted, with HLA associations seemingly driven largely by CMV exposure. Sequencing depth was assumed to be roughly uniform across donors in the presence/absence analyses, though that assumption may not hold.

Including the terminal cysteine and phenylalanine, the CDR3 comprises 14 residues. The DNA shown is the 42-base CDR3, in frame from base 1. CDR1 SGHDT and CDR2 YYEEEE are derived from the germline V gene. V is cut by 2 bases and J by 7 bases, and the space between the germline ends is 10 bases. The cohort was made up of 650 to 700 healthy bone marrow donors. Cohort members were all nominally healthy when sampled, although unrecorded immune exposures were likely present. The donor tested CMV seropositive, placing the donor among the approximately 290 seropositive members of the cohort. A peripheral blood sample was provided by each donor, and peripheral blood mononuclear cells were used for TCR beta sequencing. Genomic DNA extraction from the blood cell samples was performed with the Qiagen DNeasy Blood Extraction Kit. The receptor library was made with the immunoSEQ multiplex PCR assay. For the multiplex PCR, a mixture combining 60 forward primers for TCR Vbeta segments and 13 reverse primers for TCR Jbeta segments was used. A multiplex PCR assay on genomic DNA amplified the CDR3 region of rearranged TCR beta genes. On the Illumina HiSeq System, the amplified TCR beta libraries were sequenced as 87-base-pair reads. The study's own analysis went as follows. Across the 500 to 850 repertoires, a later analysis counted about 81 million unique TCR beta chains, roughly 11 million of which were shared by at least two donors. Raw reads were error-corrected and collapsed into unique sequences with a nearest-neighbor algorithm that merged closely related sequences to remove PCR and sequencing errors. Alignment of CDR3 sequences to IMGT reference sequences was used to assign V, D and J gene segments. Each retained sequence needed at least a six-nucleotide match to both a V gene segment and a J gene segment. A rearrangement counted as productive if the CDR3 had no stop codons and remained in frame with V and J, and every other rearrangement counted as non-productive. Following IMGT convention, CDR3 was defined as the stretch from the second conserved V-encoded cysteine to the conserved J-encoded phenylalanine. In an earlier analysis of 550 to 650 of the donors, sequences lacking an unambiguous match to a single V gene segment were excluded. An earlier analysis of a few hundred of the donors classified V segments as functional when productive rearrangements were above 56.7% and as segregating when the standard deviation between donors was above 5%. To diagnose cytomegalovirus status from the catalog of TCR beta chain sequences, a statistical classification framework was built. A later analysis assigned V and J genes by comparing TCR nucleotide sequences with IMGT/GENE-DB human TR gene sequences. The TCRdist pipeline was used in a later analysis to assign CDR3 sequences and most-parsimonious VDJ recombination scenarios. In a later analysis, each TCR beta chain was defined by its CDR3 amino acid sequence together with its V-gene family, and reads without a unique V-gene family were excluded. In a later analysis, 450 to 600 highly shared, low-generation-probability nucleotide sequences were removed to address suspected cross-contamination and a sequencing artifact. For each public chain, a later analysis derived a clonal expansion index from normalized ranks of inferred template counts within each repertoire. Generation probabilities in a later analysis came from a VDJ recombination model fitted to out-of-frame rearrangements, and those results were checked against IGoR. In a later analysis, TCR-TCR, TCR-HLA and TCR-CMV co-occurrence was scored with hypergeometric tests, and a repertoire-size bias correction was applied to TCR pairs. In a later analysis, false discovery rates were estimated by permuting HLA or CMV assignments 20 times. In a later analysis, co-occurring TCRs were grouped using DBSCAN, and TCRdist sequence similarity was added for clustering within HLA-allele-positive subsets. Co-occurrence clustering excluded repertoires with fewer than 30,000 or more than 120,000 public chains, plus five with anomalous nucleotide sharing. TCRdb mirrors the immuneACCESS table, restricted to in-frame sequences. Some clones are absent from its copies; in checked studies, under half trace to an unresolved V gene, and the reason for the others is unknown. V and J calls and clone size are those listed in that table; D and trimming were worked out from the DNA. The sample table records some 44,000 clones; about 85% of these occur just once. The top ten hold 8% of the sample.

There are a few counts of this clone. Its antigen is currently not known. Base qualities are not recorded, but no much larger clone differs from it by a single base. The origin of this receptor is a woman in her forties in good health and CMV-seropositive. Sequences were obtained from PBMCs. The chain couples TRBV5-6 to TRBJ1-6, with no confident D gene call. Here is the DNA: TGTGCCAGCAGCTTTCCGCTGGCAAATTCACCCCTCCACTTT. Translated, this gives CASSFPLANSPLHF.